The 15 T cell receptor beta chains presented below share a single source sample, sequenced in a study of blood T cell repertoires in COVID-19. Assay: immunoSEQ multiplex PCR; the TCRdb copy retains only in-frame clones and omits some. Of about 270,000 clones in the sample, more than 90% were seen once. The sample was peripheral blood. All receptors come from a person under 35 with COVID-19, enrolled during active disease.

V and J are TRBV29-1 and TRBJ2-5, with 9 nucleotides matching TRBD2. V dropped 2 bases and J dropped 6; count of bases not matched to a gene: 4. This CDR3 comprises 13 residues. Germline V gives CDR1 SQVTM, CDR2 ANQGSEA. CDR3 amino acids: CSVEISGSQTQYF. As DNA, the CDR3 is TGCAGCGTTGAAATTAGCGGGAGCCAGACCCAGTACTTC.

The chain combines TRBV3-1 (or the pseudogene TRBV3-2) with TRBJ1-2; D remains unclear. The V and J ends lost 6 bases and 8 bases respectively, with 19 bases between them. This CDR3 has 14 residues. Germline CDR1 reads LGHDT; CDR2 reads YNNKEL (reference sequence). The CDR3 protein is CASSPGGNVGGYTF. The CDR3 DNA is TGTGCCAGCAGTCCCGGCGGGAATGTTGGCGGCTACACCTTC.

The V call is TRBV28, the J call TRBJ2-7; no definite D call. Trimming removed 4 bases at V and 0 bases at J, with 16 bases between. The CDR3 totals 16 residues. The germline gives CDR1 MDHEN, CDR2 SYDVKM. CDR3 sequence reads: CASSSPPTQSSYEQYF. CDR3 DNA: TGTGCCAGCAGTTCCCCCCCCACACAGAGCTCCTACGAGCAGTACTTC.

CDR3 region: CASSLPGMGYTF. The DNA of the CDR3 is TGTGCCAGCAGCTTGCCAGGGATGGGCTACACCTTC. This chain connects TRBV5-4 to TRBJ1-2, with D perhaps TRBD1 (5 bases). V dropped 1 base and J dropped 8 bases, with 9 bases sitting between them. Germline V lookup: CDR1 SGHNT, CDR2 YYREEE (reference sequence). The CDR3 spans 12 residues.

The chain is built from TRBV28 and TRBJ2-4; 7 nucleotides agree with TRBD1. Trimming cost V 3 bases and J 9 bases; bases outside gene matches: 5. The V gene's germline CDR1 is MDHEN and CDR2 SYDVKM. The length of the CDR3 is 13 residues. CDR3 in DNA: TGTGCCAGCAGTTTGGACAGGCCGAGCATTCAGTACTTC. This gives the protein CASSLDRPSIQYF.

The rearrangement uses TRBV4-3 and TRBJ2-3, with TRBD2 as a possible D gene (6 bases). Per the germline V gene, CDR1 is LGHNA and CDR2 is YSLEER. V shed 1 base and J shed 0 bases, with 11 bases lying between them. This CDR3 has 16 residues. CDR3 region: CASSQGLGGSTDTQYF. The CDR3 bases are TGCGCCAGCAGCCAAGGACTTGGGGGGAGCACAGATACGCAGTATTTT.

J is TRBJ1-6 and V is TRBV27, with D possibly TRBD1 on 6 matching bases. V gave up 2 bases and J gave up 8 bases, with 16 bases separating them. The CDR3 length is 16 residues. CDR1 is MNHEY and CDR2 is SMNVEV in the germline V gene (reference sequence). The CDR3 nucleotides read TGTGCCAGCAGTTTAAACAGGGCGGCCCCTGATTCACCCCTCCACTTT. Its translation is CASSLNRAAPDSPLHF.

The chain links TRBV14 to TRBJ2-2, with D hard to call. The CDR3 has 13 residues. The germline V gene encodes CDR1 SGHDN and CDR2 FVKESK. The V end lost 0 bases, the J end lost 7 bases, and 6 bases lay between the germline ends. The CDR3: CASSQDLIGELFF. The CDR3 region has the DNA TGTGCCAGCAGCCAAGATTTAATCGGGGAGCTGTTTTTT.

CDR3 bases: TGTGCCACCAGTGATTTAGGGAGCTCCTATGGCTACACCTTC. This codes for CATSDLGSSYGYTF. The chain couples TRBV24-1 to TRBJ1-2, with D unclear. Trimming left V 1 base short and J 4 bases short, with 9 bases between. The CDR3 contains 14 residues. Germline CDR1 is KGHDR and CDR2 is SFDVKD.

This sequence joins TRBV7-2 and TRBJ2-7; TRBD2 matches at 7 bases. The ends lost 0 bases at V and 1 base at J; junction bases unmatched: 6. In germline, CDR1 is SGHTA, CDR2 FQGNSA. The CDR3 is made up of 16 amino acids. The CDR3 DNA reads as TGTGCCAGCAGCTTAGCGCGCAAGGGAGGGTCCTACGAGCAGTACTTC. Amino acids: CASSLARKGGSYEQYF. Together with reference TRBV7-2 and TRBJ2-7, the CDR3 gives the full variable domain: GAGVSQSPSNKVTEKGKDVELRCDPISGHTALYWYRQSLGQGLEFLIYFQGNSAPDKSGLPSDRFSAERTGGSVSTLTIQRTQQEDSAVYLCASSLARKGGSYEQYFGPGTRLTVT.

This chain joins TRBV23-1 and TRBJ1-4; D may be TRBD1 (6 bases). TRBV23-1 counts as an open reading frame of uncertain function. V was trimmed by 6 bases and J by 7 bases, leaving 21 bases between them. This CDR3 spans 16 amino acids. CDR3: CASSQPLRQAFEKLFF. In DNA form, the CDR3 reads TGCGCCAGCAGCCAACCGCTTCGACAGGCGTTTGAAAAACTGTTTTTT.

J is TRBJ2-3 and V is TRBV27, with TRBD2 matching 8 bases. There are 18 residues in the CDR3. V gave up 3 bases and J gave up 4 bases; unmatched junction bases: 15. Germline assignment: CDR1 MNHEY and CDR2 SMNVEV (reference sequence). The CDR3 loop reads CASSFSGGRLGGSDTQYF. In DNA form, the CDR3 reads TGTGCCAGCAGTTTTTCGGGGGGGCGGTTAGGAGGGTCAGATACGCAGTATTTT.

The chain joins TRBV5-4 to TRBJ1-5; D gene ambiguous. Germline loops: CDR1 SGHNT, CDR2 YYREEE (reference sequence). This CDR3 region has 15 residues. Deletions cut 5 bases from V and 7 bases from J, with 19 bases between. The CDR3: CASSPRAEGNQPQHF. The CDR3 DNA follows: TGTGCCAGCAGTCCTCGGGCTGAGGGTAACCAGCCCCAGCATTTT.

The chain couples TRBV29-1 to TRBJ2-3; 14 positions agree with TRBD2. After removal of 5 bases from V and 3 bases from J, the junction contained 10 bases not matched to a gene. The CDR3 totals 17 residues. Per germline, CDR1 SQVTM and CDR2 ANQGSEA. CDR3 nucleotides: TGCAGCGTTCAGGGACTAGCGGGAGATAGTCGAACAGATACGCAGTATTTT. Amino acid sequence: CSVQGLAGDSRTDTQYF.

The rearrangement joins TRBV5-1 to TRBJ1-1; TRBD1 might be the D (5 bases). Germline CDR1 is SGHRS and CDR2 is YFSETQ. The V end was cut by 1 base, the J end by 4 bases, with 20 bases between. The CDR3 loop spans 17 amino acids. In DNA, the CDR3 is TGCGCCAGCAGCTTGATCGGTGCAGGGCCATTTGGCACTGAAGCTTTCTTT. The encoded protein is CASSLIGAGPFGTEAFF.